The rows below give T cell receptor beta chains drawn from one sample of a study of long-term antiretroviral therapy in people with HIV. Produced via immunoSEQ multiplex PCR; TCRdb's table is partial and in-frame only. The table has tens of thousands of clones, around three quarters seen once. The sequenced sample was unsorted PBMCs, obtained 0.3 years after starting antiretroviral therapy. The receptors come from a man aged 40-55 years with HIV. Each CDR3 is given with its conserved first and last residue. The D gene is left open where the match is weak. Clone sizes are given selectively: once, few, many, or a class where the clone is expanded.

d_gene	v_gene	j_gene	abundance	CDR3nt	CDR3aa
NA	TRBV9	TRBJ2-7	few	TGTGCCAGCAGCGTAGACGGTCCCTACGAGCAGTACTTC	CASSVDGPYEQYF
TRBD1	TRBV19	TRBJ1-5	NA	TGTGCCAGTAGTATCCATGTCCGGCCAGGGGGAAATCAGCCCCAGCATTTT	CASSIHVRPGGNQPQHF
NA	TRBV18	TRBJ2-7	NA	TGTGCCAGCTCACTGGACGGCTACGAGCAGTACTTC	CASSLDGYEQYF
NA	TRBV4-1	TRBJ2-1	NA	TGCGCCAGCAGCCAGGCTGCTTCCTACAATGAGCAGTTCTTC	CASSQAASYNEQFF
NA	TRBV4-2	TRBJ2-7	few	TGTGCCAGCAGCCCAGGAGGGACAGTCATCCCCGAGCAGTACTTC	CASSPGGTVIPEQYF
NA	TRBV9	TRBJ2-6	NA	TGTGCCAGCAGCGTAGGCAGTCCTGGGGCCAACGTCCTGACTTTC	CASSVGSPGANVLTF
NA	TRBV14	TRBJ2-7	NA	TGTGCCAGCAGCCAACTGGGCACCAACCCCTCAGGGGAGCAGTACTTC	CASSQLGTNPSGEQYF
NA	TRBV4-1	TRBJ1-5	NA	TGCGCCAGCAGCCAAAGGGAACTCAATCAGCCCCAGCATTTT	CASSQRELNQPQHF
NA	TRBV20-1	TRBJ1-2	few	TGCAGTGCTTACCTGGGGGGCTACACCTTC	CSAYLGGYTF
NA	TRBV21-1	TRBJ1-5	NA	TGTGCCAGCAGGGGCAGGGGGTGTAGCAATCAGCCCCAGCATTTT	CASRGRGCSNQPQHF
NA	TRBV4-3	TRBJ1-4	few	TGCGCCAGCAGCCAAGATGGGAGTCCCCCGTTTTTT	CASSQDGSPPFF
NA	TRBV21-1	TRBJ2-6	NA	TGTGCCAGCAGTGAGCGCCCGGGACAGGTTCGCTCTGGGGCCAACGTCCTGACTTTC	CASSERPGQVRSGANVLTF
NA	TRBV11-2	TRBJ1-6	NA	TGTGCCAGCAGCTTAGAGGGCAGGGTCGCGTCACCCCTCCACTTT	CASSLEGRVASPLHF
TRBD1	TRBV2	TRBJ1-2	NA	TGTGCCAGCAGTTGGGACCTGACAGGGGGTGTTTATGGCTACACCTTC	CASSWDLTGGVYGYTF
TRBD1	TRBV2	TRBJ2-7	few	TGTGCCACCTCCGGGACAGGGGAAATCGGGGAGCAGTACTTC	CATSGTGEIGEQYF
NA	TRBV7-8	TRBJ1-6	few	TGTGCCAGCAGCTTAGGCCCAGGGAATAATTCACCCCTCCACTTT	CASSLGPGNNSPLHF
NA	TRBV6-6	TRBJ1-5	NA	TGTGCCAGCAGTTACGACGGAGGACCGCCCCAGCATTTT	CASSYDGGPPQHF
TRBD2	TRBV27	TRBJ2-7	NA	TGTGCCAGCAGTTTATACGGGACTAGAATCTACGAGCAGTACTTC	CASSLYGTRIYEQYF
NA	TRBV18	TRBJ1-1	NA	TGTGCCAGCTCACCAATGCAGGGTAGAGACACTGAAGCTTTCTTT	CASSPMQGRDTEAFF
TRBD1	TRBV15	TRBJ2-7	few	TGTGCCACCAGCAGAGCTGGGGGACAGGGGGCTTACGAGCAGTACTTC	CATSRAGGQGAYEQYF
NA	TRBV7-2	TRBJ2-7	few	TGTGCCAGCAGCTTAGTGGGGGGAAGGGCCCTCCACGAGCAGTACTTC	CASSLVGGRALHEQYF
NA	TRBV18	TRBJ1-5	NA	TGTGCCAGCTCCAAGGGGGTGGGCCAGCCCCAGCATTTT	CASSKGVGQPQHF
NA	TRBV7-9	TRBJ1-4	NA	TGTGCCAGCAGCCTGCAGGGGATTAATGAAAAACTGTTTTTT	CASSLQGINEKLFF
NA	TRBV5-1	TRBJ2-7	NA	TGCGCCAGCAGCGACGGGAGTCTCCTGGGCGAGCAGTACTTC	CASSDGSLLGEQYF
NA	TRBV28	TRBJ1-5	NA	TGTGCCAGCAGTGCGTACGGAAGGGGCAATCAGCCCCAGCATTTT	CASSAYGRGNQPQHF